This T cell receptor beta chain was recovered during a study of blood T cell repertoires in COVID-19 (TCRdb year 2020). Background for the entire study: Samples covering the acute and convalescent phases of COVID-19 were provided by collaborators in the United States, Italy and Spain. A de-identified subject ID, COVID-19 status, age in years and sex were almost always included in the sample metadata. The material from the prospective study consisted of cDNA or gDNA derived from T cells, B-cell-depleted T cells, or PBMCs. The repertoires were released in a freely available public database meant as a resource for research on the immune response to SARS-CoV-2. The samples were drawn from two sources: the first 160 participants of the ongoing ImmuneRACE study, and 1,254 subjects contributed by 6 global collaborators. Where available, HLA class I and class II types were taken from metadata supplied by the sample provider and were not determined by assay-based typing. The dataset comprised deeply sampled blood TCRbeta repertoires from subjects exposed to, actively infected with, or recovered from COVID-19. Broader findings and caveats from the paper: The quantity of clinical and demographic metadata differed by source and by participant and was supplied without curation.

TCRbeta CDR3 regions were amplified from genomic DNA using the immunoSEQ Assay, a bias-controlled multiplex PCR. Regarding the original processing steps: Within the assay, amplification of reference gene primers was used to estimate how many nucleated cells each sample contained. To quantify the absolute abundance of each unique TCRbeta CDR3 rearrangement, sequence reads were collapsed and filtered. For each sample, productive Simpson clonality was calculated as the square root of Simpson's diversity index across productive rearrangements. In its TCRdb copy, this immuneACCESS table keeps in-frame sequences only and misses some clones. Where compared with another copy, unresolved V genes explain less than half of these, and the others have no known cause. That table is the source of V, J and clone size, and D and trimming were worked out from the DNA. The sample table contains 130,000 to 150,000 clones; only one count was recorded for more than 75% of them. The ten largest make up around 5% of the sample.

With regard to this clone: The antigen this receptor binds is unknown. No base quality information exists; no much larger clone differs at one position.

The germline V gene specifies MDHEN as CDR1 and SYDVKM as CDR2. Spanning cysteine to phenylalanine, the CDR3 consists of 14 amino acids. Only CDR3 DNA is held: 42 bases, read in frame from base 1. At the junction V is shortened by 6 bases and J by 4 bases, with 12 bases in between. At one collaborating source in Seattle, patients were enrolled during active infection and were followed longitudinally through the course of disease. Whole blood was collected in K2EDTA tubes by collaborating institutions according to the institutions' own protocols. For TCRbeta analysis, collaborators shipped samples as frozen whole blood, isolated PBMCs, or DNA extracted from either of those sample types.

This receptor was taken from a woman between 70 and 85 years old with COVID-19, enrolled during active disease. This receptor chain uses TRBV28 and TRBJ2-2, with a tentative D gene TRBD1 over 6 matching bases. Sequencing was performed on peripheral blood. The DNA reads as follows: TGTGCCAGCAGCCGTACAGGGTCCACCGGGGAGCTGTTTTTT. It specifies CASSRTGSTGELFF.